A selection of T cell receptor beta chains follows, all from one sample in a study of post-analysis software for immune sequencing data. TCRdb processed the PCR reads anew with MiXCR; each CDR3 protein has one entry. The table includes approximately 400,000 distinct CDR3 sequences, less than 35% detected once. Specimen: blood. These TCRs come from a girl between 5 and 17 years old with multiple sclerosis. The conserved cysteine and the conserved F or W are not part of the CDR3 here. Fields, in order: J gene, V gene, CDR3 protein.

J: TRBJ2-3; V: TRBV20-1; CDR3: SATVSGSGTDTQY
J: TRBJ2-3; V: TRBV18; CDR3: ASSPSGASTDTQY
J: TRBJ2-2; V: TRBV7-9; CDR3: ASSLPGGNAGELF
J: TRBJ2-7; V: TRBV5-1; CDR3: ASSLEPFGAYEQY
J: TRBJ2-3; V: TRBV7-2; CDR3: ASSFQQGGGTDTQY
J: TRBJ2-5; V: TRBV11-2; CDR3: ASSLDGAGGRKTQY
J: TRBJ1-2; V: TRBV20-1; CDR3: SAGPALEGHGYT
J: TRBJ2-1; V: TRBV24-1; CDR3: ATSEGDQYNEQF
J: TRBJ2-1; V: TRBV24-1; CDR3: ATSDLASGGGNEQF
J: TRBJ1-3; V: TRBV4-3; CDR3: ASSQDGQSPALSGNTIY